These 25 T cell receptor beta chains were sequenced from one sample in a study of cytomegalovirus exposure and HLA in healthy donors. Use of 60 Vbeta and 13 Jbeta primers characterized the PCR. Libraries were prepared by immunoSEQ multiplex PCR; TCRdb keeps only in-frame clonotypes and omits some of them. Found here are about 120,000 clones, nearly 75% of them singletons; the top ten hold around 5%. The sequenced sample was PBMCs. The receptors derive from a man aged 25 to 40 in good health and CMV-seropositive.

This chain connects TRBV6-1 to TRBJ1-5; D not certain. V lost 6 bases to trimming and J lost 4 bases, with 7 bases between them. The CDR3 consists of 12 residues. Germline V gene lookup returns CDR1 MNHNS and CDR2 SASEGT. The CDR3 spells CASRARNQPQHF. CDR3 coding DNA: TGTGCCAGCAGGGCCAGGAATCAGCCCCAGCATTTT.

The chain carries TRBV28 and TRBJ1-2; 8 bases are shared with TRBD1. V dropped 6 bases and J dropped 4; count of bases not matched to a gene: 7. Germline loops: CDR1 MDHEN, CDR2 SYDVKM. There are 14 residues in the CDR3. The CDR3, as DNA: TGTGCCAGCAGGGAGACGGGACAGGTCTATGGCTACACCTTC. Protein product: CASRETGQVYGYTF.

V is TRBV9 and J is TRBJ1-6; no reliable D call. This CDR3 contains 14 residues. CDR1 is SGDLS, CDR2 YYNGEE, per germline. V lost 3 bases, J lost 10 bases, and 14 bases lay in between. Written as DNA, the CDR3 is TGTGCCAGCAGCGAGACTCTTGATCTCTCACCCCTCCACTTT. Translating it yields CASSETLDLSPLHF.

The V gene is TRBV9, the J gene TRBJ2-1; TRBD2 aligns across 8 bases. Germline V gives CDR1 SGDLS, CDR2 YYNGEE. The CDR3 spans 15 residues. J lost 9 bases, V lost 0 bases, and 8 bases had no gene match. The DNA for the CDR3 is TGTGCCAGCAGCGTAGGTAGCGGGGTCAATAGTGAGCAGTTCTTC. As protein: CASSVGSGVNSEQFF.

V is TRBV2 and J is TRBJ2-3; 9 bases align to TRBD1. Looked up from germline, CDR1 is SNHLY and CDR2 is FYNNEI. The CDR3 runs to 16 residues. V was clipped by 3 bases and J by 0 bases; unmatched bases: 4. CDR3: CASSEGTGPSTDTQYF. CDR3 in DNA: TGTGCCAGCAGTGAGGGGACAGGGCCTAGCACAGATACGCAGTATTTT. The variable domain in full, with the rest retrieved from reference TRBV2 and TRBJ2-3, is EPEVTQTPSHQVTQMGQEVILRCVPISNHLYFYWYRQILGQKVEFLVSFYNNEISEKSEIFDDQFSVERPDGSNFTLKIRSTKLEDSAMYFCASSEGTGPSTDTQYFGPGTRLTVL.

The chain has TRBV15 and TRBJ2-3; 9 bases fit TRBD2. This CDR3 has 15 amino acids. Germline V gene lookup returns CDR1 LNHNV and CDR2 YYDKDF (reference sequence). The V segment lost 1 base and the J segment 4 bases; nucleotides outside the gene matches: 3. Here the CDR3 reads CATSRGSGGADTQYF. The CDR3 DNA reads TGTGCCACCAGCAGAGGTAGCGGGGGCGCAGATACGCAGTATTTT.

This chain's CDR3 is CASSQPQVSYEQYF. For the CDR3, the DNA is TGTGCCAGCAGCCAACCCCAGGTGTCCTACGAGCAGTACTTC. The genes are TRBV16 and TRBJ2-7; D is uncertain. Germline CDR1 is KGHSY and CDR2 is FQNENV. V lost 2 bases to trimming and J lost 1 base, with 9 bases between them. The CDR3 is 14 amino acids.

The chain is built from TRBV28 and TRBJ1-4; the D is unclear. This CDR3 comprises 16 residues. Trimming cost V 6 bases and J 0 bases, with 14 bases left between them. Germline CDR1 and CDR2: MDHEN and SYDVKM. For the CDR3, the DNA is TGTGCCAGCAGGGGCCGACACGAAACAACTAATGAAAAACTGTTTTTT. It is translated as CASRGRHETTNEKLFF.

J is TRBJ1-5 and V is TRBV4-3; D gene uncertain. V lost 1 base and J lost 6, with 13 bases in between. The CDR3 is made up of 15 amino acids. Per germline, CDR1 LGHNA and CDR2 YSLEER. The CDR3 loop reads CASSQVLSAAQPQHF. The CDR3 region has the DNA TGCGCCAGCAGCCAAGTTCTGAGTGCGGCTCAGCCCCAGCATTTT.

The table lists this clone with a count of one. One junction end disagrees with the germline gene, perhaps due to a read error. The genes are TRBV7-2 and TRBJ1-2, with D maybe TRBD1 (6 bases). Germline values: CDR1 SGHTA, CDR2 FQGNSA. The CDR3 contains 12 residues. CDR3 sequence: CASRGADYGYPF. The CDR3 nucleotides read TGTGCCAGCCGGGGGGCTGACTATGGCTACCCCTTC.

The chain recombines TRBV9 with TRBJ1-2; 8 bases line up with TRBD1. The CDR3 runs to 14 residues. V shed 1 base and J 6 bases; nucleotides not matched to a gene: 5. Per germline, CDR1 SGDLS and CDR2 YYNGEE. This chain's CDR3 is CASSVRAGGHGYTF. CDR3 DNA sequence: TGTGCCAGCAGCGTAAGGGCAGGGGGCCATGGCTACACCTTC.

This chain connects TRBV9 to TRBJ1-3, with TRBD1 as a possible D gene (6 bases). V lost 4 bases and J 4 bases, leaving 18 bases between the germline ends. CDR1 SGDLS and CDR2 YYNGEE come from the germline V gene. The CDR3 spans 16 residues. The CDR3 DNA sequence: TGTGCCAGCAGCCCCAACCGACTGGGGGCCGGAAACACCATATATTTT. It codes for CASSPNRLGAGNTIYF.

This clone was detected only a few times. J is TRBJ2-5 and V is TRBV5-6, with a weak D call TRBD2 (5 bases). The CDR3 is 15 amino acids. Germline V gives CDR1 SGHDT, CDR2 YYEEEE. V was trimmed by 5 bases and J by 2 bases, leaving 16 bases between them. The CDR3 loop reads CASSRINQRQETQYF. In DNA form, the CDR3 reads TGTGCCAGCAGTCGGATTAATCAGCGGCAAGAGACCCAGTACTTC.

The CDR3 DNA sequence: TGTGCCATCAGTGGGCCTCTTGGCTACACCTTC. Its translation is CAISGPLGYTF. The chain combines TRBV10-3 with TRBJ1-2; D gene unclear. Germline CDR1 and CDR2: ENHRY and SYGVKD. V gave up 4 bases and J gave up 7 bases, with 7 bases separating them. The length of the CDR3 is 11 residues.

The table lists this clone with a count of one. The V gene is TRBV7-2, the J gene TRBJ2-7; D possibly corresponds to TRBD1 (5 bases). The CDR3 has 15 amino acids. V dropped 3 bases and J dropped 0 bases, with 12 bases sitting between them. Germline V gives CDR1 SGHTA, CDR2 FQGNSA. CDR3 bases: TGTGCCAGCAGCTTGGACATCTCTTACTCCTACGAGCAGTACTTC. Protein product: CASSLDISYSYEQYF.

This clone was picked up one time. V and J are TRBV11-1 and TRBJ1-1; TRBD1 might be the D (6 bases). The CDR3 consists of 17 residues. V was cut by 5 bases and J by 3 bases, with 22 bases left in between. Germline loops: CDR1 SGHAT, CDR2 FQDESV (reference sequence). CDR3 coding DNA: TGTGCCAGCAGCCACTTCTCCTGGGTAGGGGGGGACACTGAAGCTTTCTTT. Protein: CASSHFSWVGGDTEAFF.

This chain joins TRBV5-1 and TRBJ1-2; D call uncertain. The germline V gene has CDR1 SGHRS and CDR2 YFSETQ. Trimming shortened V by 0 bases and J by 8 bases, and 11 bases separated the two germline ends. This CDR3 comprises 13 residues. The CDR3 spells CASSLGQDLGYTF. CDR3 nucleotides: TGCGCCAGCAGCTTGGGCCAGGATTTGGGCTACACCTTC.

The chain combines TRBV30 with TRBJ2-1, with D possibly being TRBD2 (7 bases). V lost 2 bases and J 10 bases, leaving 15 bases between the germline ends. Germline CDR1 is GTSNPN and CDR2 is SVGIG (reference sequence). This CDR3 has 13 amino acids. The CDR3 region is CAWSLGAGGEQFF. The CDR3 DNA reads as TGTGCCTGGAGTCTGGGGGCCGGGGGGGAGCAGTTCTTC.

This clone was detected only a few times. V and J are TRBV5-1 and TRBJ1-1, with 8 bases fitting TRBD1. This CDR3 has 16 residues. V lost 1 base, J lost 0 bases, and 5 bases stayed unmatched. Germline-derived CDR1 and CDR2 are SGHRS and YFSETQ. CDR3 residues: CASSLLPGGMNTEAFF. CDR3 in DNA: TGCGCCAGCAGCTTGCTTCCAGGGGGCATGAACACTGAAGCTTTCTTT.

The chain has TRBV5-1 and TRBJ2-3; no clear D gene. Per germline, CDR1 SGHRS and CDR2 YFSETQ. The CDR3 has 16 amino acids. V was shortened by 4 bases and J by 0 bases, with 15 bases between the two germline ends. CDR3 sequence: CASSPPGIASTDTQYF. In DNA, the CDR3 is TGCGCCAGCAGCCCCCCCGGAATAGCTAGCACAGATACGCAGTATTTT.

This clone was observed a few times. This chain uses TRBV5-1 with TRBJ2-7; D unresolved. CDR3 length equals 13 residues. Trimming shortened V by 2 bases and J by 1 base, and 7 bases separated the two germline ends. The germline V gene has CDR1 SGHRS and CDR2 YFSETQ. The CDR3 DNA reads as TGCGCCAGCAGCTTCACGGTATCCTACGAGCAGTACTTC. Translated, it gives CASSFTVSYEQYF.

The rearrangement joins TRBV6-1 to TRBJ2-3; D is unclear. The CDR3 sequence is 12 residues long. Trimming pared 7 bases from V and 2 bases from J, leaving 7 bases between. Germline CDR1 MNHNS, CDR2 SASEGT. For the CDR3, the DNA is TGTGCCAGCAAAGCTGCCACAGATACGCAGTATTTT. This gives the protein CASKAATDTQYF.

This rearrangement joins TRBV13 to TRBJ2-7; maybe TRBD2 (5 bases). Trimming shortened V by 3 bases and J by 2 bases, and 20 bases separated the two germline ends. There are 17 residues in the CDR3. CDR1 is PRHDT and CDR2 is FYEKMQ in the germline V gene (reference sequence). CDR3 loop: CASSFRFRGSKTYEQYF. CDR3 nucleotides: TGTGCCAGCAGCTTCAGGTTCAGAGGGTCCAAAACCTACGAGCAGTACTTC.

V and J are TRBV7-2 and TRBJ2-7; 11 bases align to TRBD2. Trimming removed 5 bases from V and 0 bases from J; junction bases left unmatched: 3. Germline V gene data show CDR1 as SGHTA and CDR2 as FQGNSA. The CDR3 has 15 amino acids. CDR3 in DNA: TGTGCCAGCAGCCCTACTAGCGGGGGCTCCTACGAGCAGTACTTC. This gives the protein CASSPTSGGSYEQYF.

The chain is built from TRBV5-1 and TRBJ1-2; TRBD1 agrees at 7 bases. This CDR3 region has 13 residues. J lost 8 bases, V lost 0 bases, and 4 bases had no gene match. Germline V gene data show CDR1 as SGHRS and CDR2 as YFSETQ. CDR3 region: CASSLGTGEGYTF. In DNA form, the CDR3 reads TGCGCCAGCAGCTTGGGGACAGGAGAGGGCTACACCTTC.